This T cell receptor beta chain comes out of a study of blood T cell repertoires in COVID-19. Study in general: The origin of the acute and convalescent COVID-19 samples was the United States, Italy and Spain. In each case, the material was cDNA or gDNA derived from T cells, B-cell-depleted T cells, or PBMCs.

Trimming took 5 bases from V and 0 from J, leaving 14 bases between them. Germline V gives CDR1 ENHRY, CDR2 SYGVKD. The CDR3 spans 16 residues. Original handling: Nucleated cell number was recorded as an estimate derived from reference gene primer amplification. Measured with immunoSEQ multiplex PCR; TCRdb has only the in-frame clones, and not every one. D and trimming come from the DNA, and the V and J calls and clone size come from that table. The sample yields 150,000 or so clones, 60% to 85% seen once. V usage is TRBV10-3 and J usage is TRBJ1-3, with a tentative D call TRBD1 (5 bases). The sequencing input was peripheral blood. The sequence was collected from a man older than 75 with acute or convalescent COVID-19. CDR3 protein: CAISSTGDPSGNTIYF. DNA for the CDR3: TGTGCCATCAGTTCGACGGGGGACCCCTCTGGAAACACCATATATTTT.